These 26 T cell receptor beta chains were sequenced from one sample in a study of T cell responses to AZD1222 COVID-19 vaccine (dated by TCRdb to about 2021). The time point label, read with the paper, signifies: baseline before first vaccination. The library was built by means of the immunoSEQ multiplex PCR assay. In its TCRdb copy, this immuneACCESS table keeps in-frame sequences only and misses some clones. Where compared with another copy, unresolved V genes explain less than half of these, and the others have no known cause. This sample is represented by approximately 110,000 clones; around 86% of them were singletons. The ten biggest clones cover approximately 1.3% of the sample. This specimen was peripheral blood, taken on day 0 of AZD1222 vaccination. These receptors were collected from an adult in good health.

This sequence joins TRBV5-6 and TRBJ2-2; D possibly corresponds to TRBD2 (5 bases). The CDR3 runs to 16 residues. Germline assignment: CDR1 SGHDT and CDR2 YYEEEE. With 4 bases removed from V and 1 base from J, the gap between germline ends came to 14 bases. CDR3 sequence: CASSLPGVVNTGELFF. The CDR3 nucleotides read TGTGCCAGCAGCCTTCCCGGGGTGGTGAACACCGGGGAGCTGTTTTTT.

V gene TRBV4-3 combines with J gene TRBJ1-2; D uncertain. Per the germline V gene, CDR1 is LGHNA and CDR2 is YSLEER. V was cut by 1 base and J by 3 bases, with 9 bases left in between. CDR3 length: 14 residues. In nucleotides, the CDR3 is TGCGCCAGCAGCCAAGTGACGGGGTACTATGGCTACACCTTC. Translation gives CASSQVTGYYGYTF.

V is TRBV24-1 and J is TRBJ2-1, with 7 bases aligning to TRBD2. This CDR3 is built from 19 residues. The germline V gene encodes CDR1 KGHDR and CDR2 SFDVKD. Trimming cost V 0 bases and J 3 bases; bases outside gene matches: 13. CDR3 protein: CATSDLGLVGSDIYNEQFF. In DNA, the CDR3 is TGTGCCACCAGTGATTTGGGACTAGTAGGGTCTGACATCTACAATGAGCAGTTCTTC.

The rearrangement links TRBV9 to TRBJ2-5; TRBD2 agrees at 11 bases. CDR3 length: 16 amino acids. Germline trimming cut 3 bases from V and 5 bases from J; bases unmatched to any gene: 9. Germline CDR1 SGDLS, CDR2 YYNGEE. CDR3 loop: CASSEFSGGAFETQYF. DNA for the CDR3: TGTGCCAGCAGCGAGTTTAGCGGGGGGGCCTTCGAGACCCAGTACTTC. Full variable domain (missing parts from reference TRBV9 and TRBJ2-5): DSGVTQTPKHLITATGQRVTLRCSPRSGDLSVYWYQQSLDQGLQFLIQYYNGEERAKGNILERFSAQQFPDLHSELNLSSLELGDSALYFCASSEFSGGAFETQYFGPGTRLLVL.

In this sample, this clone turned up once. The J gene is TRBJ1-2, the V gene TRBV6-2 or TRBV6-3; no clear D gene. There are 14 residues in the CDR3. V lost 0 bases to trimming and J lost 5 bases, with 10 bases between them. CDR1 and CDR2 (germline): MNHEY, SVGEGT. The CDR3 protein is CASSYSWNSYGYTF. The CDR3 DNA reads as TGTGCCAGCAGTTACTCGTGGAACAGTTATGGCTACACCTTC.

V usage is TRBV6-1 and J usage is TRBJ2-7; possible D gene TRBD2, 6 bases. There are 16 residues in the CDR3. Germline CDR1 MNHNS, CDR2 SASEGT. V was trimmed by 2 bases and J by 1 base, leaving 15 bases between them. The CDR3 loop reads CASSERRGPPSYEQYF. As DNA, the CDR3 is TGTGCCAGCAGTGAACGGAGGGGCCCTCCTTCCTACGAGCAGTACTTC.

The rearrangement uses TRBV7-6 and TRBJ2-3; the match to TRBD1 covers 9 bases. This CDR3 has 18 residues. The V gene's germline CDR1 is SGHVS and CDR2 FNYEAQ. The junction had 16 bases not matched to a gene; V was cut back by 6 bases and J by 3 bases. CDR3: CASSLKPTTGGGTDTQYF. CDR3 DNA sequence: TGTGCCAGCAGTTTAAAGCCTACAACAGGGGGCGGGACAGATACGCAGTATTTT.

This clone was seen only once. This chain links TRBV2 with TRBJ1-1; no reliable D call. CDR3 length: 11 amino acids. The V end was cut by 3 bases, the J end by 7 bases, with 6 bases between. CDR1 and CDR2 (germline): SNHLY, FYNNEI. Written as DNA, the CDR3 is TGTGCCAGCAGTGAGGCAGTTGAAGCTTTCTTT. Amino acids: CASSEAVEAFF.

The chain recombines TRBV7-9 with TRBJ1-3; no clear D. This CDR3 is built from 13 residues. CDR1 is SEHNR and CDR2 is FQNEAQ in the germline V gene (reference sequence). V lost 0 bases, J lost 4 bases, and 4 bases lay in between. The CDR3 is CASSLAGGNTIYF. Written as DNA, the CDR3 is TGTGCCAGCAGCTTAGCAGGGGGAAACACCATATATTTT.

The V and J genes are TRBV3-1 (or the pseudogene TRBV3-2) and TRBJ2-3; 7 bases are shared with TRBD1. CDR1 and CDR2 from the germline V gene are LGHDT and YNNKEL (reference sequence). The CDR3 covers 16 residues. The ends lost 4 bases at V and 5 bases at J; junction bases unmatched: 12. CDR3 in DNA: TGTGCCAGCAGCCCCCCACCGGGACAGAGAAAAGATACGCAGTATTTT. The encoded protein is CASSPPPGQRKDTQYF.

This chain links TRBV25-1 with TRBJ1-2; TRBD1 matches 7 bases. Germline values: CDR1 MGHDK, CDR2 SYGVNS. The CDR3 spans 15 residues. J gave up 4 bases and V 6 bases, and 11 bases lay outside the gene matches. CDR3 in DNA: TGTGCCAGCAGCGGATCTTCGGACAGGACCTATGGCTACACCTTC. Protein sequence: CASSGSSDRTYGYTF.

The chain links TRBV19 to TRBJ1-5, with D uncertain. The germline V gene has CDR1 LNHDA and CDR2 SQIVND (reference sequence). Trimming took off 2 bases at V and 6 bases at J, with 14 bases between the two ends. The length of the CDR3 is 15 residues. The CDR3, as DNA: TGTGCCAGTAGTATATCGTGGGTAATGGGTCAGCCCCAGCATTTT. As protein: CASSISWVMGQPQHF.

CDR3 sequence (DNA): TGCGCCAGCAGCTCATCCGGGACAGGCACTAAAATGGTATACTATGGCTACACCTTC. Its protein is CASSSSGTGTKMVYYGYTF. The V call is TRBV4-1, the J call TRBJ1-2; TRBD1 aligns across 8 bases. V shed 5 bases, J shed 3 bases, and the junction held 20 bases outside the gene matches. CDR1 and CDR2 from the germline V gene are MGHRA and YSYEKL. There are 19 residues in the CDR3.

In this sample, this clone turned up once. This sequence joins TRBV10-2 and TRBJ2-5; either TRBD1 or TRBD2 may fit D (5 bases each). The CDR3 sequence is 13 residues long. V was trimmed by 0 bases and J by 13 bases, leaving 15 bases between them. Germline V gene sequence: CDR1 WSHSY, CDR2 SAAADI. The CDR3: CASSESMVGVRYF. In nucleotides, the CDR3 is TGCGCCAGCAGTGAGTCGATGGTGGGGGTCCGGTACTTC.

CDR3 loop: CASSRDRSNQPQHF. As DNA, the CDR3 is TGTGCCAGCAGCCGGGACAGGAGCAATCAGCCCCAGCATTTT. The chain uses TRBV14 and TRBJ1-5; 8 bases match TRBD1. V gave up 4 bases and J gave up 1 base; unmatched junction bases: 0. Germline loops: CDR1 SGHDN, CDR2 FVKESK. The CDR3 is 14 amino acids.

This rearrangement joins TRBV7-9 to TRBJ1-2; possible D gene TRBD1, 5 bases. Germline V gene lookup returns CDR1 SEHNR and CDR2 FQNEAQ (reference sequence). This CDR3 is built from 15 residues. V was pared by 3 bases and J by 4 bases, with 15 bases between. The CDR3 here is CASSFSTESTYGYTF. The CDR3 DNA reads TGTGCCAGCAGCTTTTCGACAGAATCTACCTATGGCTACACCTTC.

The rearrangement links TRBV29-1 to TRBJ2-1; D is perhaps TRBD1 (6 bases). The length of the CDR3 is 13 residues. V was pared by 8 bases and J by 10 bases, with 21 bases between. Germline V lookup: CDR1 SQVTM, CDR2 ANQGSEA. The CDR3 reads CSTPWQGWEEQFF. CDR3 bases: TGCAGCACTCCCTGGCAGGGGTGGGAGGAGCAGTTCTTC.

The rearrangement uses TRBV5-1 and TRBJ2-5; TRBD1 matches at 7 bases. J was trimmed by 9 bases and V by 0 bases; bases with no gene match: 8. Germline assignment: CDR1 SGHRS and CDR2 YFSETQ. This CDR3 is built from 14 residues. The CDR3 region has the DNA TGCGCCAGCAGCTTGGGGGACAGAAGAGACGCCCAGTACTTC. Amino acids: CASSLGDRRDAQYF.

V and J are TRBV7-2 and TRBJ1-5, with 11 bases fitting TRBD1. The CDR3 loop spans 15 amino acids. Looked up from germline, CDR1 is SGHTA and CDR2 is FQGNSA. Losses at the gene ends were 5 bases for V and 6 bases for J; bases not matched to a gene: 6. The CDR3 region is CASSGWTGGPQPQHF. The CDR3 coding sequence is TGTGCCAGCAGCGGTTGGACAGGGGGCCCTCAGCCCCAGCATTTT.

The J gene is TRBJ1-2, the V gene TRBV30; D gene ambiguous. There are 15 residues in the CDR3. The ends were cut back, 3 bases at V and 0 bases at J, with 14 bases in the middle. Germline assignment: CDR1 GTSNPN and CDR2 SVGIG (reference sequence). CDR3 bases: TGTGCCTGGAGATGGACCTCAACCCCTAACTATGGCTACACCTTC. As protein: CAWRWTSTPNYGYTF.

V usage is TRBV19 and J usage is TRBJ1-5; the match to TRBD1 covers 9 bases. The CDR3 has 14 amino acids. CDR1 is LNHDA and CDR2 is SQIVND in the germline V gene (reference sequence). V shed 4 bases, J shed 2 bases, and the junction held 0 bases outside the gene matches. As DNA, the CDR3 is TGTGCCAGTAGTAGACAGGGGGGCAATCAGCCCCAGCATTTT. Protein sequence: CASSRQGGNQPQHF.

This CDR3 is CASSLRAGTSGSNEQFF. As DNA, the CDR3 is TGCGCCAGCAGCCTAAGAGCCGGGACTAGCGGCTCCAATGAGCAGTTCTTC. The chain carries TRBV4-3 and TRBJ2-1; TRBD2 matches 11 bases. J was trimmed by 6 bases and V by 4 bases; bases with no gene match: 11. The CDR3 totals 17 residues. Germline V gene lookup returns CDR1 LGHNA and CDR2 YSLEER.

The V call is TRBV10-3, the J call TRBJ1-3; 7 positions match TRBD1. Germline CDR1 and CDR2: ENHRY and SYGVKD. The CDR3 totals 14 residues. With V trimmed by 4 bases and J by 9 bases, 9 bases remained unmatched. The CDR3 protein is CAISVGTDLATIYF. For the CDR3, the DNA is TGTGCCATCAGTGTTGGGACAGACCTCGCCACCATATATTTT.

This clone showed up just once. The V gene is TRBV5-5, the J gene TRBJ1-2, with TRBD1 matching over 7 bases. Trimming removed 0 bases from V and 1 base from J; junction bases left unmatched: 6. In germline, CDR1 is SGHKS, CDR2 YYEKEE (reference sequence). The CDR3 is 16 residues long. The CDR3 DNA reads as TGTGCCAGCAGCTTGGAAGGGCAGGGGGATAACTATGGCTACACCTTC. As protein: CASSLEGQGDNYGYTF.

The gene calls are TRBV5-5 and TRBJ1-2, with 7 bases matching TRBD1. Per germline, CDR1 SGHKS and CDR2 YYEKEE (reference sequence). V shed 6 bases and J 3 bases; nucleotides not matched to a gene: 14. The CDR3 contains 16 residues. The CDR3, as DNA: TGTGCCAGCATCACCGACTTCGACAGGGCCTACTATGGCTACACCTTC. Translated: CASITDFDRAYYGYTF.

This clone was observed once. The chain joins TRBV14 to TRBJ2-2; no clear D. CDR1 is SGHDN, CDR2 FVKESK, per germline. Between the trimmed V and J ends, which lost 3 bases and 2 bases, there was a span of 7 bases. The CDR3 loop spans 14 amino acids. In nucleotides, the CDR3 is TGTGCCAGCAGCCAGATAAGAAACACCGGGGAGCTGTTTTTT. Encoded protein: CASSQIRNTGELFF.